This entry features one TCR beta chain sequence. Authors' data handling: Nucleated cell number was recorded as an estimate derived from reference gene primer amplification. Here immunoSEQ multiplex PCR was the method, and the copy in TCRdb shows in-frame clones only, minus some. That table gives V, J and clone size, and the DNA gave D and trimming. Among some 100,000 clones, 92% were seen once, and the ten largest hold around 5.4%. This record comes from a study of blood T cell repertoires in COVID-19. Study-wide context: PBMCs, B-cell-depleted T cells, or T cells were the source of the cDNA or gDNA that made up the material.

Source material: peripheral blood. The receptor was derived from a man in his 70s with acute or convalescent COVID-19.

CDR3 protein: CASSQDTGGTEAFF. The CDR3, as DNA: TGCGCCAGCAGCCAAGACACAGGGGGCACTGAAGCTTTCTTT. V gene TRBV4-3 combines with J gene TRBJ1-1, with 8 positions matching TRBD1. The CDR3 is made up of 14 amino acids. CDR1 and CDR2 from the germline V gene are LGHNA and YSLEER. Trimming at V came to 0 bases and at J to 4 bases, leaving 1 base not matched to a gene.